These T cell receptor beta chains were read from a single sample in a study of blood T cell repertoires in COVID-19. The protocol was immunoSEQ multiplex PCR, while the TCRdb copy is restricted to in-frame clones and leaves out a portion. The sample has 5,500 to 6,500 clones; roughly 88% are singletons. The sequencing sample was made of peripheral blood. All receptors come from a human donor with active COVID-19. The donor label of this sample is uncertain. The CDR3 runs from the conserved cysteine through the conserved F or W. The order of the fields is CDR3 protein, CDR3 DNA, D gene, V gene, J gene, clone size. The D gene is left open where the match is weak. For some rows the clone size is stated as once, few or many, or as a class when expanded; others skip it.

CASKAGGGTDTQYF	TGTGCCAGCAAGGCCGGGGGGGGCACAGATACGCAGTATTTT	TRBD2	TRBV28	TRBJ2-3	.
CASSPLAGSYEQYF	TGTGCCAGTAGTCCTCTGGCAGGGTCCTACGAGCAGTACTTC	.	TRBV19	TRBJ2-7	.
CASSLAMATQGLGNEQFF	TGCGCCAGCAGCTTGGCCATGGCGACCCAAGGACTCGGGAATGAGCAGTTCTTC	.	TRBV5-1	TRBJ2-1	few
CASSPRTGGPYEQYF	TGTGCCAGCTCACCACGGACAGGGGGTCCCTACGAGCAGTACTTC	TRBD1	TRBV18	TRBJ2-7	.
CASRPLTTGPQPQHF	TGTGCCAGCAGGCCGCTAACCACAGGGCCTCAGCCCCAGCATTTT	.	TRBV6-5	TRBJ1-5	few
CASSQFQGATSPLHF	TGCGCCAGCAGCCAATTCCAGGGGGCGACTTCACCCCTCCACTTT	TRBD1	TRBV4-1	TRBJ1-6	.
CASSFRVFRNTEAFF	TGTGCCAGCAGCTTCAGGGTCTTCAGGAACACTGAAGCTTTCTTT	.	TRBV13	TRBJ1-1	.
CASSPLWGRANTEAFF	TGTGCCAGCTCACCACTTTGGGGCCGGGCGAACACTGAAGCTTTCTTT	.	TRBV18	TRBJ1-1	.
CASSQKRSEAFF	TGTGCCAGCAGCCAAAAACGGTCTGAAGCTTTCTTT	.	TRBV3-1/TRBV3-2	TRBJ1-1	.
CASSQARELFF	TGTGCCAGCAGCCAAGCCAGGGAGCTGTTTTTT	.	TRBV3-1/TRBV3-2	TRBJ2-2	.
CASSQRTSGYTDTQYF	TGCGCCAGCAGCCAAAGGACTAGCGGATACACAGATACGCAGTATTTT	TRBD2	TRBV4-1	TRBJ2-3	.